The 10 T cell receptor beta chains presented below share a single source sample, sequenced in a study of a mutant IDH1 vaccine in newly diagnosed glioma. What these receptors recognize is not known. Regarding time point: week 35, safety follow-up. Alongside topical imiquimod, each dose of vaccine comprised 300 ug of mutant IDH1 20-mer peptide. Method: immunoSEQ multiplex PCR; TCRdb's copy keeps in-frame clones and lacks some. Among tens of thousands of clones listed, 76% were seen once. Sequences were derived from PBMCs, sampled from a glioma patient whose treatment included an IDH1 peptide vaccine. The receptors originated from a man between 40 and 49 years old with glioma.

This sequence joins TRBV6-6 and TRBJ2-7; D ambiguous. Trimming took off 2 bases at V and 4 bases at J, with 3 bases between the two ends. This CDR3 is built from 11 residues. The germline V gene has CDR1 MNHNY and CDR2 SVGAGI (reference sequence). CDR3 amino acids: CASSYAYEQYF. CDR3 sequence (DNA): TGTGCCAGCAGTTACGCGTACGAGCAGTACTTC.

V and J are TRBV14 and TRBJ1-2; D gene unclear. The CDR3 contains 14 residues. Trimming removed 4 bases from V and 4 bases from J, with 13 bases in between. Looked up from germline, CDR1 is SGHDN and CDR2 is FVKESK. The CDR3 here is CASSPTRGSYGYTF. CDR3 bases: TGTGCCAGCAGCCCAACCCGGGGTAGCTATGGCTACACCTTC.

V usage is TRBV4-1 and J usage is TRBJ2-4; TRBD2 agrees at 12 bases. From germline, CDR1 is MGHRA and CDR2 YSYEKL. The CDR3 has 18 residues. With 2 bases clipped from V and 4 bases from J, the junction kept 9 bases outside the gene matches. The CDR3 loop reads CASSQMGLAGAVKNIQYF. The CDR3 region has the DNA TGCGCCAGCAGCCAAATGGGACTAGCGGGTGCTGTAAAAAACATTCAGTACTTC.

This chain connects TRBV4-3 to TRBJ2-5; possibly TRBD1 for D (5 bases). The CDR3 sequence is 14 residues long. Germline V gives CDR1 LGHNA, CDR2 YSLEER. Trimming pared 0 bases from V and 5 bases from J, leaving 10 bases between. CDR3 loop: CASSQDRGAETQYF. In DNA, the CDR3 is TGCGCCAGCAGCCAAGATAGGGGCGCGGAGACCCAGTACTTC.

The rearrangement joins TRBV10-3 to TRBJ1-3; 7 bases agree with TRBD1. The CDR3 runs to 14 residues. V trimming: 9 bases; J trimming: 4 bases; junction bases outside the gene matches: 9. Germline V CDR1 and CDR2: ENHRY, SYGVKD. The chain's CDR3 is CAITGQLGGNTIYF. In DNA, the CDR3 is TGTGCCATTACGGGACAGCTAGGAGGAAACACCATATATTTT.

The chain joins TRBV6-1 to TRBJ1-1; tentatively, D is TRBD1 (5 bases). Germline V gives CDR1 MNHNS, CDR2 SASEGT. V was pared by 6 bases and J by 1 base, with 15 bases between. The CDR3 length is 15 residues. This CDR3 is CASRTSVTGNTEAFF. CDR3 DNA sequence: TGTGCCAGCAGGACTAGTGTTACAGGGAACACTGAAGCTTTCTTT.

The chain links TRBV29-1 to TRBJ1-2; D is possibly TRBD1 (5 bases). Germline CDR1 is SQVTM and CDR2 is ANQGSEA. CDR3 size: 14 residues. Deletions cut 1 base from V and 6 bases from J, with 15 bases between. CDR3 nucleotide sequence: TGCAGCGTTGAAGTGGTTGCGGGGCGGGATGGCTACACCTTC. It translates to CSVEVVAGRDGYTF. Combining the CDR3 with reference TRBV29-1 and TRBJ1-2 gives the whole variable domain SAVISQKPSRDICQRGTSLTIQCQVDSQVTMMFWYRQQPGQSLTLIATANQGSEATYESGFVIDKFPISRPNLTFSTLTVSNMSPEDSSIYLCSVEVVAGRDGYTFGSGTRLTVV.

The rearrangement uses TRBV7-9 and TRBJ2-7; D is perhaps TRBD1 or TRBD2 (6 bases each). The CDR3 has 15 amino acids. The V end was cut by 1 base, the J end by 5 bases, with 15 bases between. Germline assignment: CDR1 SEHNR and CDR2 FQNEAQ (reference sequence). This chain's CDR3 is CASSLELGGIDEQYV. CDR3 nucleotides: TGTGCCAGCAGCTTAGAACTAGGGGGGATTGACGAGCAGTACGTC.

V and J are TRBV6-5 and TRBJ2-7; D possibly uses TRBD1 or TRBD2 (5 bases each). Trimming took 2 bases from V and 5 from J, leaving 13 bases between them. This CDR3 contains 14 residues. Germline CDR1 reads MNHEY; CDR2 reads SVGAGI. Here the CDR3 reads CASSYGTGLHEQYF. DNA of the CDR3: TGTGCCAGCAGTTACGGGACGGGCCTTCACGAGCAGTACTTC.

This sequence joins TRBV5-6 and TRBJ1-1; D perhaps matches TRBD1 (6 bases). V lost 3 bases, J lost 3 bases, and 18 bases lay in between. This CDR3 has 16 residues. Germline assignment: CDR1 SGHDT and CDR2 YYEEEE. CDR3 in amino acids: CASSWDTGLMDTEAFF. The CDR3 DNA reads as TGTGCCAGCAGCTGGGACACGGGCTTAATGGACACTGAAGCTTTCTTT.